The 10 T cell receptor beta chains below all came from one sample that was sequenced in a study of blood T cell repertoires in COVID-19. Sequenced by immunoSEQ multiplex PCR; TCRdb stores in-frame clones only, minus some. The sample yields some 100,000 clones, approximately 93% seen once. Sequenced sample: peripheral blood. The receptors come from a man over 45 with active COVID-19.

The gene calls are TRBV5-1 and TRBJ2-7; 7 bases agree with TRBD1. This CDR3 spans 15 amino acids. Trimming at V came to 1 base and at J to 5 bases, leaving 9 bases not matched to a gene. CDR1 is SGHRS, CDR2 YFSETQ, per germline. The CDR3, as DNA: TGCGCCAGCAGCTTGACAGGGGCTCAAAGAAACGAGCAGTACTTC. This sequence encodes CASSLTGAQRNEQYF.

The genes are TRBV19 and TRBJ1-1; D uncertain. Trimming took 6 bases from V and 1 from J, leaving 9 bases between them. There are 13 residues in the CDR3. CDR1 LNHDA and CDR2 SQIVND come from the germline V gene (reference sequence). In DNA, the CDR3 is TGTGCCAGTAGAGAACACCCGAACACTGAAGCTTTCTTT. Protein: CASREHPNTEAFF.

The gene calls are TRBV19 and TRBJ2-1, with 8 bases that match TRBD1. J gave up 3 bases and V 3 bases, and 19 bases lay outside the gene matches. Germline assignment: CDR1 LNHDA and CDR2 SQIVND (reference sequence). This CDR3 has 20 residues. This CDR3 is CASSIWPDRGSHRFYNEQFF. The CDR3 DNA reads TGTGCCAGTAGTATCTGGCCCGACAGGGGATCCCATCGATTCTACAATGAGCAGTTCTTC.

The chain couples TRBV5-1 to TRBJ2-1, with 9 bases that match TRBD1. J lost 8 bases, V lost 0 bases, and 3 bases had no gene match. The germline gives CDR1 SGHRS, CDR2 YFSETQ. CDR3 length: 14 amino acids. Here the CDR3 reads CASSLAGDRDEQFF. CDR3 bases: TGCGCCAGCAGCTTGGCCGGGGACAGGGATGAGCAGTTCTTC.

The chain has TRBV5-1 and TRBJ2-1, with TRBD2 matching over 8 bases. CDR3 length: 15 residues. CDR1 SGHRS and CDR2 YFSETQ come from the germline V gene. V shed 0 bases, J shed 9 bases, and the junction held 8 bases outside the gene matches. CDR3: CASSLDSGLVGEQFF. CDR3 nucleotides: TGCGCCAGCAGCTTGGACTCGGGACTAGTAGGTGAGCAGTTCTTC. Full variable domain (remainder filled in from reference TRBV5-1 and TRBJ2-1): KAGVTQTPRYLIKTRGQQVTLSCSPISGHRSVSWYQQTPGQGLQFLFEYFSETQRNKGNFPGRFSGRQFSNSRSEMNVSTLELGDSALYLCASSLDSGLVGEQFFGPGTRLTVL.

The V and J genes are TRBV4-1 and TRBJ1-1; 9 bases agree with TRBD1. This CDR3 is built from 20 residues. V shed 2 bases, J shed 0 bases, and the junction held 16 bases outside the gene matches. Per the germline V gene, CDR1 is MGHRA and CDR2 is YSYEKL. CDR3 nucleotides: TGCGCCAGCAGCCAAAGCCCACCCGGACAGGGGACGATCTTGAACACTGAAGCTTTCTTT. This translates into CASSQSPPGQGTILNTEAFF.

V and J are TRBV3-1 (or the pseudogene TRBV3-2) and TRBJ1-5; TRBD1 might be the D (6 bases). The V and J ends lost 3 bases and 6 bases respectively, with 12 bases between them. Germline V CDR1 and CDR2: LGHDT, YNNKEL (reference sequence). There are 14 residues in the CDR3. The DNA for the CDR3 is TGTGCCAGCAGCCACTCCAGGGGCGGTCAGCCCCAGCATTTT. Its protein product is CASSHSRGGQPQHF.

This clone came up once. This sequence joins TRBV3-1 (or the pseudogene TRBV3-2) and TRBJ2-7; 7 nucleotides align to TRBD2. This CDR3 has 13 amino acids. CDR1 and CDR2 from the germline V gene are LGHDT and YNNKEL (reference sequence). V shed 1 base, J shed 11 bases, and the junction held 8 bases outside the gene matches. CDR3 sequence (DNA): TGTGCCAGCAGCCAAGGAGGGGAGGGCTCGGAGTACTTC. The encoded protein is CASSQGGEGSEYF.

The J gene is TRBJ1-1, the V gene TRBV5-1; 7 nucleotides line up with TRBD1. V lost 1 base and J lost 3; bases outside the gene matches: 6. Germline V gives CDR1 SGHRS, CDR2 YFSETQ. The CDR3 runs 15 residues. The CDR3 bases are TGCGCCAGCAGCTTGATCCCGGGACAGCACACTGAAGCTTTCTTT. Protein: CASSLIPGQHTEAFF.

V and J are TRBV3-1 (or the pseudogene TRBV3-2) and TRBJ2-3; TRBD1 might be the D (5 bases). This CDR3 comprises 16 residues. V was clipped by 1 base and J by 0 bases, with 11 bases between them. The germline CDR1 and CDR2 sequences are LGHDT and YNNKEL (reference sequence). The DNA for the CDR3 is TGTGCCAGCAGCCAAGCCGACAGCCTAAGCACAGATACGCAGTATTTT. Translating gives CASSQADSLSTDTQYF.